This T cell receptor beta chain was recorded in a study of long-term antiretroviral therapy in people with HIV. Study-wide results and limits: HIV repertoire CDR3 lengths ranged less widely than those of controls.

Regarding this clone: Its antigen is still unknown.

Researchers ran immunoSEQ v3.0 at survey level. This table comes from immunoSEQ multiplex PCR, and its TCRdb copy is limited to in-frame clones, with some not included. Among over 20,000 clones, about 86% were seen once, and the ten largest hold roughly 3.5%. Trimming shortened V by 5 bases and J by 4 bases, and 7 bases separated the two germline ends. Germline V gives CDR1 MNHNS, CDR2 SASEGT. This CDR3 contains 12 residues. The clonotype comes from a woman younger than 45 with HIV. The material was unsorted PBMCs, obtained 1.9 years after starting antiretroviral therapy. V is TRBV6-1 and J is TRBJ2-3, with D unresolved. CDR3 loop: CASSHSSDTQYF. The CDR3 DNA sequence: TGTGCCAGCAGTCACAGTTCAGATACGCAGTATTTT.